This is a list of T cell receptor beta chains from one sample in a study of cytomegalovirus exposure and HLA in healthy donors. Generated by immunoSEQ multiplex PCR, the TCRdb table keeps only in-frame clones and is missing some. The table shows approximately 140,000 clones, with roughly 83% occurring only once. Input material: PBMCs. The receptor source for this set is a human donor in good health. Each CDR3 is given with its conserved first and last residue. Fields, in order: CDR3 length, J gene, clone size, V gene, D gene, CDR3 DNA, CDR3 protein. A D gene is named only where the DNA matches it firmly. Clone size, where shown, is once, few, many, or a class for clones that have expanded.

>18|TRBJ2-3|-|TRBV5-1|TRBD2
TGCGCCAGCAGCCTTATAGGGACTAGCGGGCAGGGCACAGATACGCAGTATTTT
CASSLIGTSGQGTDTQYF
>17|TRBJ1-5|few|TRBV28|-
TGTGCCAGCAGTCCCTGGGTGGGGCAGGGTGGAAATCAGCCCCAGCATTTT
CASSPWVGQGGNQPQHF
>15|TRBJ1-1|-|TRBV4-2|-
TGTGCCAGCAGCCAAGTCAGGGGATCGGAGACTGAAGCTTTCTTT
CASSQVRGSETEAFF
>17|TRBJ1-5|-|TRBV4-1|-
TGCGCCAGCAGCCAAGAGTCCCCAGGCAGAGTCTATCAGCCCCAGCATTTT
CASSQESPGRVYQPQHF
>15|TRBJ1-1|-|TRBV7-9|TRBD1
TGTGCCAGCAGCTCCTCCGGGACAGGGGGCGGTAAGGGTTTCTTT
CASSSSGTGGGKGFF
>18|TRBJ1-2|-|TRBV5-8|-
TGTGCCAGCAGCTTGGGGGCCGGGGCAGGGGAATATATCTATGGCTACACCTTC
CASSLGAGAGEYIYGYTF
>15|TRBJ1-4|-|TRBV4-3|TRBD1
TGCGCCAGCAGCCATATGGACAGGGAGGATGAAAAACTGTTTTTT
CASSHMDREDEKLFF
>15|TRBJ1-2|-|TRBV7-9|TRBD1
TGTGCCAGCAGCATCCGGGACAGGGCTTCCCGGGGCTACACCTTC
CASSIRDRASRGYTF
>12|TRBJ2-1|few|TRBV27|-
TGTGCCAGCTCGAATCAGCGTACTGAGCAGTTCTTC
CASSNQRTEQFF
>15|TRBJ2-2|-|TRBV5-1|TRBD1
TGCGCCAGCAGCCAGGACAGGGGGCATAACGGGGAGCTGTTTTTT
CASSQDRGHNGELFF
>15|TRBJ2-5|-|TRBV5-4|TRBD2
TGTGCCAGCAGCCGGTCGGGGGGGACTCAAGAGACCCAGTACTTC
CASSRSGGTQETQYF
>13|TRBJ1-4|-|TRBV19|-
TGTGCCAGTAGCGTCAATGCGGGGGAAAAACTGTTTTTT
CASSVNAGEKLFF
>14|TRBJ2-5|-|TRBV28|TRBD1
TGTGCCAGCAGACTGACAGGGCGTAAAGAGACCCAGTACTTC
CASRLTGRKETQYF
>16|TRBJ2-7|few|TRBV28|TRBD2
TGTGCCAGCAGCAGACCCTGGCTGCGGGAGCTGGATGAGCAGTACTTC
CASSRPWLRELDEQYF
>17|TRBJ2-7|-|TRBV13|TRBD2
TGTGCCAGCAGCCGACGGATGTTTGCGGGAGGGAGGTACGAGCAGTACTTC
CASSRRMFAGGRYEQYF
>15|TRBJ2-3|-|TRBV13|-
TGTGCCAGCAGGTGGACTACCTTGAGGACAGATACGCAGTATTTT
CASRWTTLRTDTQYF
>18|TRBJ1-1|-|TRBV7-9|TRBD1
TGTGCCAGCAGCCCCATTAGAGAGGCAGGGGGGTCGAAAACTGAAGCTTTCTTT
CASSPIREAGGSKTEAFF
>13|TRBJ1-2|-|TRBV15|-
TGTGCCACCAGCAAAACCCCGGGCTATGGCTACACCTTC
CATSKTPGYGYTF
>13|TRBJ2-7|once|TRBV18|-
TGTGCCAGCTCACCAGGGGAGGTCTCCGAGCAGTACTTC
CASSPGEVSEQYF
>14|TRBJ1-4|-|TRBV7-2|-
TGTGCCAGCAGATCAACATCAACTAATGAAAAACTGTTTTTT
CASRSTSTNEKLFF
>12|TRBJ1-1|once|TRBV25-1|-
TGTGCCAGCACCGGGGTGAACACTGAAGCTTTCTTT
CASTGVNTEAFF